This entry lists 10 T cell receptor beta chains sequenced from one sample in a study of cytomegalovirus exposure and HLA in healthy donors. The PCR ran on 60 Vbeta and 13 Jbeta primers. Only in-frame clones appear in the TCRdb table, and some are missing; sequencing was by immunoSEQ multiplex PCR. The repertoire table contains about 59,000 clones. Sample: PBMCs. The receptors derive from a man aged 25 to 40 in good health and CMV-seropositive.

J is TRBJ1-5 and V is TRBV19, with D unclear. Per germline, CDR1 LNHDA and CDR2 SQIVND (reference sequence). The CDR3 extends over 15 amino acids. V was cut by 1 base and J by 2 bases, with 9 bases left in between. CDR3 residues: CASSIGAQGNQPQHF. CDR3 DNA: TGTGCCAGTAGTATAGGGGCTCAAGGCAATCAGCCCCAGCATTTT.

The J gene is TRBJ2-7, the V gene TRBV19, with TRBD1 as a possible D gene (5 bases). V was pared by 6 bases and J by 4 bases, with 16 bases between. Germline V gene sequence: CDR1 LNHDA, CDR2 SQIVND (reference sequence). The CDR3 is made up of 14 amino acids. The CDR3 sequence is CASSVGHSAYEQYF. The DNA for the CDR3 is TGTGCCAGTAGCGTGGGGCACTCCGCGTACGAGCAGTACTTC.

The rearrangement uses TRBV5-1 and TRBJ1-2, with TRBD1 matching 8 bases. CDR1 is SGHRS and CDR2 is YFSETQ in the germline V gene. V trimming: 4 bases; J trimming: 7 bases; junction bases outside the gene matches: 6. This CDR3 contains 13 residues. CDR3 in amino acids: CASSPGQVRGYTF. DNA of the CDR3: TGCGCCAGCAGCCCGGGACAGGTCCGTGGCTACACCTTC.

On this clone itself: At the DNA level, this CDR3 is encoded by other sequences in the same sample as well. The chain is built from TRBV9 and TRBJ2-4, with D tentatively TRBD2 (5 bases). In germline, CDR1 is SGDLS, CDR2 YYNGEE. CDR3 size: 12 residues. The V end lost 7 bases, the J end lost 6 bases, and 11 bases lay between the germline ends. The CDR3 sequence is CASGRDRNIQYF. The CDR3 region has the DNA TGTGCCAGCGGACGGGATAGAAACATTCAGTACTTC.

The CDR3 nucleotides are TGTGCCAGCAGCTACTCCGGTGGGACTAGCGGGAGTGTTAATGAGCAGTTCTTC. It codes for CASSYSGGTSGSVNEQFF. The V gene is TRBV11-2, the J gene TRBJ2-1, with 14 bases fitting TRBD2. The V gene end was trimmed by 4 bases and the J gene end by 7 bases; junction bases not matched to a gene: 12. The CDR3 loop spans 18 amino acids. CDR1 and CDR2 from the germline V gene are SGHAT and FQNNGV.

The chain combines TRBV19 with TRBJ1-5; 8 bases match TRBD1. The CDR3 consists of 15 residues. J lost 1 base, V lost 4 bases, and 3 bases had no gene match. Germline V gene sequence: CDR1 LNHDA, CDR2 SQIVND (reference sequence). The CDR3 sequence: CASSTTGGSNQPQHF. The CDR3 nucleotides read TGTGCCAGTAGTACCACAGGGGGAAGCAATCAGCCCCAGCATTTT.

The rearrangement joins TRBV6-1 to TRBJ1-5; D ambiguous. The CDR3 has 15 amino acids. CDR1 and CDR2 from the germline V gene are MNHNS and SASEGT. The ends were cut back, 6 bases at V and 2 bases at J, with 14 bases in the middle. Here the CDR3 reads CASRASRVRNQPQHF. Here the CDR3 DNA reads TGTGCCAGCAGGGCTTCTCGGGTCCGCAATCAGCCCCAGCATTTT.

V and J are TRBV5-1 and TRBJ1-1, with 8 bases matching TRBD1. The CDR3 consists of 15 residues. V lost 4 bases, J lost 4 bases, and 9 bases stayed unmatched. Germline lookup yields CDR1 SGHRS and CDR2 YFSETQ. CDR3 sequence: CASSRNQGAVTEAFF. The CDR3 nucleotides are TGCGCCAGCAGCCGTAATCAGGGGGCGGTCACTGAAGCTTTCTTT.

The rearrangement joins TRBV30 to TRBJ2-1; 7 bases agree with TRBD1. The CDR3 is 13 amino acids. Trimming at V came to 3 bases and at J to 4 bases, leaving 3 bases not matched to a gene. CDR1 and CDR2 (germline): GTSNPN, SVGIG (reference sequence). The CDR3 DNA follows: TGTGCCTGGAGGGGACAGCGGTACAATGAGCAGTTCTTC. Protein: CAWRGQRYNEQFF. The entire variable domain, with the rest obtained from reference TRBV30 and TRBJ2-1, is as follows: SQTIHQWPATLVQPVGSPLSLECTVEGTSNPNLYWYRQAAGRGLQLLFYSVGIGQISSEVPQNLSASRPQDRQFILSSKKLLLSDSGFYLCAWRGQRYNEQFFGPGTRLTVL.

The V call is TRBV5-6, the J call TRBJ2-7; TRBD2 matches 7 bases. With V trimmed by 0 bases and J by 5 bases, 11 bases remained unmatched. This CDR3 comprises 16 residues. Germline values: CDR1 SGHDT, CDR2 YYEEEE. The CDR3 bases are TGTGCCAGCAGCTTGGTAGTAGATAGCGGGTTCCACGAGCAGTACTTC. It is translated as CASSLVVDSGFHEQYF.